This entry lists 21 T cell receptor beta chains sequenced from one sample in a study of tumor-infiltrating lymphocytes in primary liver carcinoma. From unsorted bulk tissue weighing roughly 18-30 mg, DNA and RNA were co-extracted. The authors made TCR beta cDNA from around 500 ng total RNA with a constant-region primer. What produced the TCR beta libraries was three nested multiplex PCR rounds using slightly modified ARM-PCR. Rounds one and two of PCR, each of around 9 cycles, were primed with TRBV1-TRBV30 forward primers and a C-beta reverse primer. A single record per CDR3 protein comes from TCRdb applying MiXCR to the multiplex PCR reads. The data hold roughly 80,000 distinct CDR3 sequences, with 69% observed a single time. Sequenced sample: tumor-adjacent normal liver tissue. These receptors were collected from a man between 40 and 49 years old with primary liver carcinoma and hepatitis B virus infection.

The chain carries TRBV10-2 and TRBJ2-5, with no clear D. This CDR3 spans 13 amino acids. V was cut by 8 bases and J by 4 bases, with 14 bases left in between. The germline gives CDR1 WSHSY, CDR2 SAAADI. CDR3 DNA sequence: TGCGCCAGCGGTTCAGGTCGTGGAGAGACCCAGTACTTC. This gives the protein CASGSGRGETQYF.

Comment on this clonotype: The final CDR3 position lacks the conserved phenylalanine or tryptophan, pointing to a likely read error. The chain recombines TRBV11-2 with TRBJ1-5, with 7 bases lining up with TRBD1. Germline-derived CDR1 and CDR2 are SGHAT and FQNNGV. This CDR3 has 15 amino acids. This CDR3 is CASSLEIGGNRPQHS. CDR3 coding DNA: TGTGCCAGCAGCTTAGAGATAGGGGGCAATCGGCCCCAGCATTCT.

Note on this clonotype: This could be a read error, since a much larger clone is one nucleotide away. The chain has TRBV7-9 and TRBJ2-7, with D possibly matching TRBD2 (6 bases). The CDR3 length is 14 residues. Per germline, CDR1 SEHNR and CDR2 FQNEAQ (reference sequence). The CDR3 here is CASSLAGGSYELYF. CDR3 DNA: TGTGCCAGCAGCTTAGCGGGAGGTTCCTACGAGCTGTACTTC.

On this clonotype itself: This may stem from a read error, because a much larger clone lies one nucleotide away. The rearrangement uses TRBV30 and TRBJ2-7; D is uncertain. This CDR3 region has 13 residues. Germline V gene data show CDR1 as GTSNPN and CDR2 as SVGIG (reference sequence). In DNA form, the CDR3 reads TGTGCCTGGAGTTCGGGCGCACCAAGCGAGAAGTACTTC. Amino acid sequence: CAWSSGAPSEKYF.

This clonotype showed up many times. The V gene is TRBV28, the J gene TRBJ2-3, with TRBD2 identical over 8 bases. After removal of 3 bases from V and 0 bases from J, the junction contained 2 bases not matched to a gene. The V gene's germline CDR1 is MDHEN and CDR2 SYDVKM. The CDR3 covers 15 residues. CDR3 sequence reads: CASSFSGISTDTQYF. In DNA form, the CDR3 reads TGTGCCAGCAGTTTTAGCGGGATTAGCACAGATACGCAGTATTTT.

The V and J genes are TRBV4-3 and TRBJ2-2; D is perhaps TRBD1 (6 bases). V lost 1 base and J lost 5, with 11 bases in between. The germline V gene has CDR1 LGHNA and CDR2 YSLEER. The CDR3 covers 15 residues. CDR3: CASSQGQVETGELFF. The CDR3 coding sequence is TGCGCCAGCAGCCAAGGACAGGTGGAAACCGGGGAGCTGTTTTTT.

The V gene is TRBV4-2, the J gene TRBJ2-7, with 13 positions matching TRBD2. The CDR3 is 16 residues long. After removal of 3 bases from V and 1 base from J, the junction contained 3 bases not matched to a gene. In germline, CDR1 is LGHNA, CDR2 YNFKEQ. The CDR3 loop reads CASSHMGLAGSYEQYF. The CDR3, as DNA: TGTGCCAGCAGCCACATGGGACTAGCGGGATCCTACGAGCAGTACTTC.

For this clonotype: The conserved phenylalanine or tryptophan is not found at the CDR3 terminus, so this likely reflects a read error. The CDR3: CATSLSPGELFL. The CDR3 DNA sequence: TGTGCCACCAGTTTATCTCCCGGGGAACTGTTTTTG. V is TRBV24-1 and J is TRBJ2-2, with TRBD2 as a possible D gene (5 bases). Germline CDR1 and CDR2: KGHDR and SFDVKD. The length of the CDR3 is 12 residues.

For this clonotype: Sequence at one end of the junction differs from germline and may be a read error. The CDR3: CASSDPGTGGDYTF. As DNA, the CDR3 is TGCGCCAGCAGTGACCCCGGGACAGGGGGCGACTACACCTTC. The V and J genes are TRBV6-1 and TRBJ1-2, with 12 nucleotides matching TRBD1. Germline V CDR1 and CDR2: MNHNS, SASEGT. The CDR3 spans 14 residues.

This clonotype was seen only once. The junction departs from germline at one end; a sequencing error may be responsible. V gene TRBV6-2 or TRBV6-3 combines with J gene TRBJ2-4; D unclear. CDR1 MNHEY and CDR2 SVGEGT come from the germline V gene. The length of the CDR3 is 15 residues. CDR3 DNA: TGTGTCAGCAGTTATCGAGGAACTATCAAAAACATTCAGTACTTC. Encoded protein: CVSSYRGTIKNIQYF.

The chain has TRBV11-2 and TRBJ2-7, with D possibly being TRBD1 (7 bases). CDR3 size: 15 residues. Trimming cost V 6 bases and J 3 bases, with 18 bases left between them. CDR1 and CDR2 (germline): SGHAT, FQNNGV. In nucleotides, the CDR3 is TGTGCCAGCAGGCCCCAAACAGGGGACTTCTACGAGCAGTACTTC. This gives the protein CASRPQTGDFYEQYF. Drawing the rest from reference TRBV11-2 and TRBJ2-7, the complete variable domain is EAGVAQSPRYKIIEKRQSVAFWCNPISGHATLYWYQQILGQGPKLLIQFQNNGVVDDSQLPKDRFSAERLKGVDSTLKIQPAKLEDSAVYLCASRPQTGDFYEQYFGPGTRLTVT.

Worth noting for this clonotype: Being one base from a much bigger clone, this may be a read error. The CDR3 is CASSCGRITGELFF. The CDR3 DNA follows: TGTGCCAGCAGCTGTGGCAGAATCACCGGGGAGCTGTTTTTT. The chain links TRBV7-8 to TRBJ2-2, with no clear D. CDR1 is SGHVS, CDR2 FQNEAQ, per germline. The CDR3 loop spans 14 amino acids. Trimming removed 4 bases from V and 4 bases from J, with 10 bases in between. Complete variable domain (other parts from reference TRBV7-8 and TRBJ2-2): GAGVSQSPRYKVAKRGQDVALRCDPISGHVSLFWYQQALGQGPEFLTYFQNEAQLDKSGLPSDRFFAERPEGSVSTLKIQRTQQEDSAVYLCASSCGRITGELFFGEGSRLTVL.

This clonotype has just a few counts. A much larger clone lies one base from this, so it may be a read error. The genes are TRBV18 and TRBJ2-1; D is undetermined. The CDR3 is made up of 16 amino acids. V lost 3 bases and J 8 bases, leaving 20 bases between the germline ends. Germline V CDR1 and CDR2: KGHSH, LQKENI. CDR3 in DNA: TGTGCCAGCTCACCCACAGACGTTTATGGGAACGATGAGCAGTTCTTC. Protein product: CASSPTDVYGNDEQFF.

CDR3 loop: CSVAASGMYNEQFF. The CDR3, as DNA: TGCAGCGTTGCGGCTAGCGGGATGTACAATGAGCAGTTCTTC. V usage is TRBV29-1 and J usage is TRBJ2-1; 9 bases agree with TRBD2. CDR1 and CDR2 from the germline V gene are SQVTM and ANQGSEA. There are 14 residues in the CDR3. V was pared by 4 bases and J by 4 bases, with 5 bases of the junction left unmatched.

This clonotype was observed many times. The rearrangement joins TRBV6-2 or TRBV6-3 to TRBJ1-5, with D tentatively TRBD1 (5 bases). The CDR3 length is 13 residues. V gave up 2 bases and J gave up 5 bases, with 7 bases separating them. Germline CDR1 reads MNHEY; CDR2 reads SVGEGT. The CDR3 DNA reads TGTGCCAGCAGTTACGACAGCTATCAGCCCCAGCATTTT. It codes for CASSYDSYQPQHF.

In the case of this clonotype: A junction end diverges from the germline sequence, so it may reflect a read error. This rearrangement joins TRBV11-1 to TRBJ2-7; D gene unclear. This CDR3 contains 14 residues. CDR1 and CDR2 from the germline V gene are SGHAT and FQDESV (reference sequence). Here the CDR3 reads CTSSSRGNNYELYF. The DNA for the CDR3 is TGTACCAGCAGTTCAAGAGGAAATAACTACGAGCTGTACTTC.

J is TRBJ2-5 and V is TRBV21-1; the table's TRBD1 call for D was not verified on the DNA. TRBV21-1 is a listed pseudogene. The CDR3 is 14 residues long. The CDR3 sequence is CASPFSGGAKTQYF. CDR3 DNA sequence: TGTGCAAGCCCCTTCTCAGGGGGCGCGAAGACCCAGTACTTC.

V gene TRBV5-4 combines with J gene TRBJ2-7; 7 bases map to TRBD1. CDR1 and CDR2 (germline): SGHNT, YYREEE (reference sequence). This CDR3 contains 14 residues. In nucleotides, the CDR3 is TGTGTTAGCAGCTTGTTCGGACAGGCCTACGAGCAGTACTTC. Its protein product is CVSSLFGQAYEQYF.

Judged by abundance, this clonotype is hyperexpanded. The chain recombines TRBV4-2 with TRBJ2-7; 9 bases fit TRBD2. The trim removed 1 base at V and 1 base at J, leaving 5 bases unmatched. The CDR3 runs 16 residues. Germline assignment: CDR1 LGHNA and CDR2 YNFKEQ. This CDR3 is CASSQAASGVSYEQYF. In nucleotides, the CDR3 is TGTGCCAGCAGCCAAGCGGCTAGCGGGGTTTCCTACGAGCAGTACTTC.

There are a few counts of this clonotype. The chain employs TRBV28 and TRBJ2-7; the match to TRBD2 covers 7 bases. The junction had 8 bases not matched to a gene; V was cut back by 3 bases and J by 6 bases. The CDR3 is 14 amino acids. CDR1 is MDHEN and CDR2 is SYDVKM in the germline V gene. For the CDR3, the DNA is TGTGCCAGCAGTTTCCTGGCGGGAGACTGCGAGCAGTACTTC. Amino acids: CASSFLAGDCEQYF.

The chain joins TRBV29-1 to TRBJ2-3, with 7 nucleotides matching TRBD1. Germline V gene sequence: CDR1 SQVTM, CDR2 ANQGSEA. V was clipped by 5 bases and J by 2 bases; unmatched bases: 7. The CDR3 covers 14 residues. Here the CDR3 reads CSVQQGTLTDTQYF. CDR3 DNA sequence: TGCAGCGTTCAACAGGGGACCCTCACAGATACGCAGTATTTT.